The next 20 T cell receptor beta chains were all read from a single sample in a study of control samples from healthy donors and cancer patients. The data were produced by immunoSEQ multiplex PCR, yet TCRdb's version contains in-frame clones alone and is incomplete. Of approximately 65,000 clones detected, roughly 89% appear once; the ten largest clones hold roughly a fifth. Sequencing was done on a sample of PBMCs. These receptors were taken from a man between 60 and 75 years old with lung cancer.

This CDR3 is CASSLMGGAGTEAFF. CDR3 sequence (DNA): TGTGCCAGCAGCTTAATGGGGGGCGCGGGCACTGAAGCTTTCTTT. The chain combines TRBV7-3 with TRBJ1-1; D possibly corresponds to TRBD1 (6 bases). This CDR3 spans 15 amino acids. Germline loops: CDR1 SGHTA, CDR2 FQGTGA. V shed 1 base and J shed 4 bases, with 13 bases lying between them.

The chain carries TRBV7-9 and TRBJ1-5; possible D gene TRBD1, 5 bases. Trimming cost V 2 bases and J 7 bases, with 9 bases left between them. This CDR3 region has 13 residues. Germline values: CDR1 SEHNR, CDR2 FQNEAQ (reference sequence). The CDR3 reads CASSLNQGQPQHF. DNA of the CDR3: TGTGCCAGCAGCTTAAATCAGGGACAGCCCCAGCATTTT.

This sequence joins TRBV6-5 and TRBJ2-6; D may match TRBD1 or TRBD2 (5 bases each). V shed 4 bases and J shed 12 bases, with 10 bases lying between them. Per the germline V gene, CDR1 is MNHEY and CDR2 is SVGAGI. The CDR3 spans 12 residues. The CDR3: CASSWDDGVLTF. The CDR3 nucleotides read TGTGCCAGCAGTTGGGACGATGGCGTCCTGACTTTC.

The chain couples TRBV29-1 to TRBJ1-2; 10 bases line up with TRBD1. This CDR3 is 15 amino acids long. Germline CDR1 reads SQVTM; CDR2 reads ANQGSEA. V dropped 1 base and J dropped 7; count of bases not matched to a gene: 9. The CDR3 nucleotides are TGCAGCGTTGAAGGGACAGGGGGAATTGTCGGTGGCTACACCTTC. It codes for CSVEGTGGIVGGYTF.

V gene TRBV6-6 combines with J gene TRBJ1-2; D gene ambiguous. CDR3 length equals 17 residues. V lost 5 bases and J lost 4, with 23 bases in between. In germline, CDR1 is MNHNY, CDR2 SVGAGI (reference sequence). This CDR3 is CASSPFIGAASGYGYTF. The CDR3 bases are TGTGCCAGCAGTCCTTTTATCGGTGCAGCTTCGGGCTATGGCTACACCTTC.

Concerning this clone itself: The sample contains more than one DNA sequence encoding this CDR3. J is TRBJ1-1 and V is TRBV6-5, with D uncertain. Per the germline V gene, CDR1 is MNHEY and CDR2 is SVGAGI. The CDR3 has 11 residues. Trimming stripped 7 bases from V and 1 base from J, with 4 bases between. CDR3: CASTGNTEAFF. DNA of the CDR3: TGTGCCAGCACAGGGAACACTGAAGCTTTCTTT.

The J gene is TRBJ2-5, the V gene TRBV5-1; no firm D call. The CDR3 consists of 14 residues. Per germline, CDR1 SGHRS and CDR2 YFSETQ. The V gene lost 6 bases and the J gene lost 2 bases, with 14 bases spanning the gap. The DNA of the CDR3 is TGCGCCAGCACCCTAAGTGGGGTACAAGAGACCCAGTACTTC. Encoded protein: CASTLSGVQETQYF.

The chain combines TRBV7-3 with TRBJ1-2; D uncertain. Trimming shortened V by 3 bases and J by 1 base, and 9 bases separated the two germline ends. The germline V gene encodes CDR1 SGHTA and CDR2 FQGTGA. The CDR3 has 14 amino acids. DNA for the CDR3: TGTGCCAGCAGCTTTGACGGCAATAACTATGGCTACACCTTC. As protein: CASSFDGNNYGYTF.

The chain has TRBV5-6 and TRBJ1-3; TRBD1 might be the D (6 bases). The V gene's germline CDR1 is SGHDT and CDR2 YYEEEE. Trimming cost V 3 bases and J 4 bases, with 11 bases left between them. The CDR3 is 14 residues long. This CDR3 is CASSSSRGGNTIYF. The CDR3 region has the DNA TGTGCCAGCAGCTCCTCGAGGGGGGGAAACACCATATATTTT.

The V gene is TRBV5-1, the J gene TRBJ2-5; 10 bases agree with TRBD2. The J segment lost 4 bases and the V segment lost 0 bases, leaving 3 bases of the junction unmatched. Germline loops: CDR1 SGHRS, CDR2 YFSETQ. This CDR3 has 15 residues. In DNA form, the CDR3 reads TGCGCCAGCAGCTTGGAACTAGCGGGGCTAGAGACCCAGTACTTC. Amino acid sequence: CASSLELAGLETQYF.

This clone has a single count. The chain has TRBV19 and TRBJ1-1; D remains ambiguous. This CDR3 has 14 amino acids. The V gene lost 7 bases and the J gene lost 1 base, with 13 bases spanning the gap. The germline CDR1 and CDR2 sequences are LNHDA and SQIVND (reference sequence). In DNA, the CDR3 is TGTGCCAGTACCACCGACATCAGGAACACTGAAGCTTTCTTT. This encodes CASTTDIRNTEAFF.

The chain employs TRBV7-3 and TRBJ2-7; 7 nucleotides line up with TRBD1. This CDR3 contains 14 residues. Germline values: CDR1 SGHTA, CDR2 FQGTGA. V shed 1 base, J shed 3 bases, and the junction held 3 bases outside the gene matches. CDR3 DNA: TGTGCCAGCAGCTTAAGTGCAGGGGGCTACGAGCAGTACTTC. Translated, it gives CASSLSAGGYEQYF.

The rearrangement uses TRBV29-1 and TRBJ2-5; D could derive from TRBD1 or TRBD2 (6 bases each). CDR1 is SQVTM and CDR2 is ANQGSEA in the germline V gene. Trimming took off 2 bases at V and 1 base at J, with 14 bases between the two ends. This CDR3 contains 15 residues. CDR3 sequence: CSVETGARTQETQYF. The CDR3 DNA sequence: TGCAGCGTTGAAACGGGGGCGCGGACCCAAGAGACCCAGTACTTC.

This chain uses TRBV19 with TRBJ2-1; 10 nucleotides line up with TRBD2. After removal of 0 bases from V and 4 bases from J, the junction contained 0 bases not matched to a gene. Germline V gene data show CDR1 as LNHDA and CDR2 as SQIVND (reference sequence). There are 15 residues in the CDR3. Written as DNA, the CDR3 is TGTGCCAGTAGTATAGAACTAGCGGGGTACAATGAGCAGTTCTTC. Amino acid sequence: CASSIELAGYNEQFF.

The chain joins TRBV10-1 to TRBJ2-1; TRBD2 agrees at 16 bases. The CDR3 is 17 amino acids. The J segment lost 5 bases and the V segment lost 5 bases, leaving 6 bases of the junction unmatched. Per the germline V gene, CDR1 is WNHNN and CDR2 is SYGVQD (reference sequence). This chain's CDR3 is CASSPGTSGGVNNEQFF. For the CDR3, the DNA is TGCGCCAGCAGTCCGGGGACTAGCGGGGGGGTAAACAATGAGCAGTTCTTC.

The rearrangement uses TRBV27 and TRBJ2-5; D is undetermined. Germline assignment: CDR1 MNHEY and CDR2 SMNVEV (reference sequence). The CDR3 consists of 14 residues. The V end lost 1 base, the J end lost 5 bases, and 11 bases lay between the germline ends. CDR3 nucleotides: TGTGCCAGCAGTTTATTAGGGTTGCGGGAGACCCAGTACTTC. Protein: CASSLLGLRETQYF.

CDR3 DNA: TGTGCCAGCAGCTTCCGTGGGACGGCCTATGGCTACACCTTC. It is translated as CASSFRGTAYGYTF. The chain links TRBV11-3 to TRBJ1-2, with D possibly being TRBD1 (5 bases). V shed 3 bases and J shed 4 bases, with 12 bases lying between them. Germline V lookup: CDR1 SGHNT, CDR2 YENEEA. The CDR3 has 14 residues.

V gene TRBV6-5 combines with J gene TRBJ1-4, with D maybe TRBD1 (5 bases). Trimming removed 0 bases from V and 7 bases from J, with 15 bases in between. The CDR3 sequence is 16 residues long. Germline CDR1 is MNHEY and CDR2 is SVGAGI. The CDR3 DNA is TGTGCCAGCAGTTACTCGACGCCAGGGCGGGGTGAAAAACTGTTTTTT. Translated, it gives CASSYSTPGRGEKLFF.

A single count supports this clone. The chain joins TRBV5-1 to TRBJ2-3; tentative D call: TRBD2 (6 bases). The germline V gene encodes CDR1 SGHRS and CDR2 YFSETQ. V was trimmed by 2 bases and J by 2 bases, leaving 15 bases between them. There are 16 residues in the CDR3. This CDR3 reads CASSLEFGRDTDTQYF. CDR3 DNA sequence: TGCGCCAGCAGCTTAGAGTTCGGGCGGGACACAGATACGCAGTATTTT. The entire variable domain, with the rest obtained from reference TRBV5-1 and TRBJ2-3, is as follows: KAGVTQTPRYLIKTRGQQVTLSCSPISGHRSVSWYQQTPGQGLQFLFEYFSETQRNKGNFPGRFSGRQFSNSRSEMNVSTLELGDSALYLCASSLEFGRDTDTQYFGPGTRLTVL.

CDR3 sequence reads: CASMENTGELFF. As DNA, the CDR3 is TGCGCCAGCATGGAGAACACCGGGGAGCTGTTTTTT. V is TRBV10-1 and J is TRBJ2-2; the D is unclear. Trimming left V 7 bases short and J 1 base short, with 4 bases between. The CDR3 sequence is 12 residues long. Germline V lookup: CDR1 WNHNN, CDR2 SYGVQD (reference sequence).